Each of the 3 T cell receptor beta chains below was sequenced from the same sample in a study of blood T cell repertoires in COVID-19. Data came from immunoSEQ multiplex PCR; TCRdb stores just in-frame clones and leaves some out. The profile covers about 51,000 clones, with approximately 90% appearing a single time and over 3% taken by the ten largest. Material: peripheral blood. These TCRs come from a man aged 45 to 65 with acute or convalescent COVID-19.

This chain connects TRBV5-4 to TRBJ2-7; D unclear. Germline loops: CDR1 SGHNT, CDR2 YYREEE (reference sequence). Trimming left V 4 bases short and J 7 bases short, with 12 bases between. The CDR3 has 12 amino acids. For the CDR3, the DNA is TGTGCCAGCAGCGTAGAGGATATTGAGCAGTACTTC. The encoded protein is CASSVEDIEQYF.

This rearrangement joins TRBV10-3 to TRBJ1-1, with no clear D. The CDR3 runs 13 residues. Germline values: CDR1 ENHRY, CDR2 SYGVKD. Between the trimmed V and J ends, which lost 2 bases and 5 bases, there was a span of 9 bases. CDR3 loop: CAISERGETEAFF. The CDR3 DNA is TGTGCCATCAGTGAGCGTGGAGAAACTGAAGCTTTCTTT.

This clone was counted once. The CDR3 DNA reads TGTGCCAGCAGCCCAGCCAGACAGTACACTGAAGCTTTCTTT. It encodes CASSPARQYTEAFF. The gene calls are TRBV9 and TRBJ1-1; the D gene is possibly TRBD1 (5 bases). CDR3 length: 14 amino acids. V lost 4 bases, J lost 3 bases, and 13 bases lay in between. The germline V gene has CDR1 SGDLS and CDR2 YYNGEE. Full variable domain (outside the CDR3, taken from reference TRBV9 and TRBJ1-1): DSGVTQTPKHLITATGQRVTLRCSPRSGDLSVYWYQQSLDQGLQFLIQYYNGEERAKGNILERFSAQQFPDLHSELNLSSLELGDSALYFCASSPARQYTEAFFGQGTRLTVV.